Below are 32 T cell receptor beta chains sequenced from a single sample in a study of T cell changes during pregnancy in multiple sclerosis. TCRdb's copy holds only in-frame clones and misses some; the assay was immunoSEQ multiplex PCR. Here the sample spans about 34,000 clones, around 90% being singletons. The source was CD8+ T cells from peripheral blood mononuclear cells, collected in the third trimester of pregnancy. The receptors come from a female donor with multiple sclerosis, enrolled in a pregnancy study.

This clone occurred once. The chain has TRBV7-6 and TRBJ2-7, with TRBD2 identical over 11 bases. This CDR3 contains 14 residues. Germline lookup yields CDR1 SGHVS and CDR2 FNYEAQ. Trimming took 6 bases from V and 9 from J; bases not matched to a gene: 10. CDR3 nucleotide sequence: TGTGCCAGCAGACCACTAGCGGGGGTCTCTGGGCAGTACTTC. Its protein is CASRPLAGVSGQYF.

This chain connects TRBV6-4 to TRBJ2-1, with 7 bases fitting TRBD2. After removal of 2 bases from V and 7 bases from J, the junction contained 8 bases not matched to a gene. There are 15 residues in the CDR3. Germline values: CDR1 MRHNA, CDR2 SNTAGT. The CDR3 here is CASSDQSGAGNEQFF. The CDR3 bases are TGTGCCAGCAGTGACCAAAGCGGGGCGGGGAATGAGCAGTTCTTC.

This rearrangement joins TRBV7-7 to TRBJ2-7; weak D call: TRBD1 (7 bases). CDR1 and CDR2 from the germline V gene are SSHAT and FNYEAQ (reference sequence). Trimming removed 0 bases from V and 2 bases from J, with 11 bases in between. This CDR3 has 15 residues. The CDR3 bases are TGTGCCAGCAGCTTAGCGGGGGGACAGACCTACGAGCAGTACTTC. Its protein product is CASSLAGGQTYEQYF.

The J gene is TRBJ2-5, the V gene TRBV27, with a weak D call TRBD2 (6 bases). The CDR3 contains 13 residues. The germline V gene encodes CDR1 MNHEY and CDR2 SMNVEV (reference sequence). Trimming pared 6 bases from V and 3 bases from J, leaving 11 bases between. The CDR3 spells CASSPGLKETQYF. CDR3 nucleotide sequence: TGTGCCAGCAGCCCGGGACTCAAAGAGACCCAGTACTTC.

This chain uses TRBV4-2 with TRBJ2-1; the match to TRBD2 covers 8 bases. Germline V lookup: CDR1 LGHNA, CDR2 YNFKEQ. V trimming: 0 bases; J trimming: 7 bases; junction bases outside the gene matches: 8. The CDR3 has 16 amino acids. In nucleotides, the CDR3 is TGTGCCAGCAGCCAAGACCGGCTAGCGGGCGGGAATGAGCAGTTCTTC. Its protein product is CASSQDRLAGGNEQFF.

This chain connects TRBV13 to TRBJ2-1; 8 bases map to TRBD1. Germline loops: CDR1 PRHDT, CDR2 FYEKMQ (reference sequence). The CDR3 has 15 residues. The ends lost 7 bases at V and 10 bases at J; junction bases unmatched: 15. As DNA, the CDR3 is TGTGCCAGCACCATACGGGGGACAGGCACTCGAGAGCAGTTCTTC. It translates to CASTIRGTGTREQFF. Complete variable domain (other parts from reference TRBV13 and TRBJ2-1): AAGVIQSPRHLIKEKRETATLKCYPIPRHDTVYWYQQGPGQDPQFLISFYEKMQSDKGSIPDRFSAQQFSDYHSELNMSSLELGDSALYFCASTIRGTGTREQFFGPGTRLTVL.

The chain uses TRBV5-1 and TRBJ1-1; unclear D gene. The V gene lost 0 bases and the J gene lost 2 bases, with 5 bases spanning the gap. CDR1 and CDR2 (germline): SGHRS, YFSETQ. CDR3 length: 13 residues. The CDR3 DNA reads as TGCGCCAGCAGCTTGGTCCCTAACACTGAAGCTTTCTTT. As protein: CASSLVPNTEAFF.

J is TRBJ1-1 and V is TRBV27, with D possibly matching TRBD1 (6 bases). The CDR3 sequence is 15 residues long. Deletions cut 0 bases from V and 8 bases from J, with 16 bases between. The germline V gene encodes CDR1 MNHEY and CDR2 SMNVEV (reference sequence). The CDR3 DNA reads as TGTGCCAGCAGTTTATCAGGGGGGGACACCACAGAAGCTTTCTTT. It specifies CASSLSGGDTTEAFF.

The CDR3, as DNA: TGTGCCAGCAGTGAATCAGGGGGCCCCTATGGCTACACCTTC. It is translated as CASSESGGPYGYTF. This chain links TRBV25-1 with TRBJ1-2, with 8 nucleotides matching TRBD1. Germline CDR1 and CDR2: MGHDK and SYGVNS. The CDR3 spans 14 residues. Losses at the gene ends were 1 base for V and 4 bases for J; bases not matched to a gene: 2.

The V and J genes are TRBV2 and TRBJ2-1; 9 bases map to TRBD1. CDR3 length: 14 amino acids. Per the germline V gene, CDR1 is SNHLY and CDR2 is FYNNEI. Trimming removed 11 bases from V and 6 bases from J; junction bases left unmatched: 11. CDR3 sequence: CARQRTGEPNEQFF. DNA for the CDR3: TGTGCCCGCCAGAGGACAGGGGAGCCCAATGAGCAGTTCTTC.

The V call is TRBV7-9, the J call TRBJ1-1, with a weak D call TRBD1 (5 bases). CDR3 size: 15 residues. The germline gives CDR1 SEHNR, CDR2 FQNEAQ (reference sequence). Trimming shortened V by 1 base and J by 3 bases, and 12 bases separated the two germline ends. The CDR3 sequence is CASSLDAGGDTEAFF. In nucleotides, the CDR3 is TGTGCCAGCAGCTTAGACGCTGGGGGGGACACTGAAGCTTTCTTT.

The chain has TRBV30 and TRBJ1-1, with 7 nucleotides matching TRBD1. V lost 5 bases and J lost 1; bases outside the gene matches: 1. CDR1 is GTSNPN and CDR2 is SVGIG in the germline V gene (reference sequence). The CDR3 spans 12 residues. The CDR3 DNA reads TGTGCCTGGGACAGGGAGAACACTGAAGCTTTCTTT. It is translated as CAWDRENTEAFF.

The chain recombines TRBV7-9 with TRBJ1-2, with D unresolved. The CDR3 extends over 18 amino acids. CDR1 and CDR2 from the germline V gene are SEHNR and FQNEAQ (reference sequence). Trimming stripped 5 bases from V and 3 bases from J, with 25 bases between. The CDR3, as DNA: TGTGCCAGCAGCCTCCCATCTCCGGGTCCTAAGGAGCACTATGGCTACACCTTC. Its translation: CASSLPSPGPKEHYGYTF.

The chain's CDR3 is CAIRSGTYEQYF. CDR3 bases: TGTGCCATCAGGAGCGGGACCTACGAGCAGTACTTC. The J gene is TRBJ2-7, the V gene TRBV10-3, with 7 bases matching TRBD2. Germline V CDR1 and CDR2: ENHRY, SYGVKD. The CDR3 spans 12 residues. V lost 6 bases and J lost 2; bases outside the gene matches: 1.

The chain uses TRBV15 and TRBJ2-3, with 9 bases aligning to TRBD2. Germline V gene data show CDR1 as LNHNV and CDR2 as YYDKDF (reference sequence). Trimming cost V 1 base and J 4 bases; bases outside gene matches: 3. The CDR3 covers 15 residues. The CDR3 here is CATSRAGGGADTQYF. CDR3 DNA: TGTGCCACCAGCAGAGCCGGCGGGGGGGCAGATACGCAGTATTTT. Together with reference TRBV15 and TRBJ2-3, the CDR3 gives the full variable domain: DAMVIQNPRYQVTQFGKPVTLSCSQTLNHNVMYWYQQKSSQAPKLLFHYYDKDFNNEADTPDNFQSRRPNTSFCFLDIRSPGLGDTAMYLCATSRAGGGADTQYFGPGTRLTVL.

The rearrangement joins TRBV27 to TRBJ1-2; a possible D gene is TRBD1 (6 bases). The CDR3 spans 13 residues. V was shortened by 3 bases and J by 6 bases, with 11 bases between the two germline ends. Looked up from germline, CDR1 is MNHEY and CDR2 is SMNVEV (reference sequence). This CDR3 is CASSLMQGNGYTF. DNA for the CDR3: TGTGCCAGCAGTTTGATGCAGGGGAATGGCTACACCTTC.

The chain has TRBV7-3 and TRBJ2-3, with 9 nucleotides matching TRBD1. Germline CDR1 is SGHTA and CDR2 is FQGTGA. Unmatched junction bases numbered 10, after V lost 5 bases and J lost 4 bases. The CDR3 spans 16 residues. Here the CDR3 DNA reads TGTGCCAGCAGCCCAGGACAGGGGTTATATGCAGATACGCAGTATTTT. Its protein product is CASSPGQGLYADTQYF.

The DNA for the CDR3 is TGTGCCAGCAGCCCCCAGGCGGGGGGGTACAATGAGCAGTTCTTC. Its protein is CASSPQAGGYNEQFF. The rearrangement uses TRBV7-6 and TRBJ2-1, with 9 bases fitting TRBD2. Trimming removed 5 bases from V and 4 bases from J; junction bases left unmatched: 6. The CDR3 length is 15 residues. The V gene's germline CDR1 is SGHVS and CDR2 FNYEAQ.

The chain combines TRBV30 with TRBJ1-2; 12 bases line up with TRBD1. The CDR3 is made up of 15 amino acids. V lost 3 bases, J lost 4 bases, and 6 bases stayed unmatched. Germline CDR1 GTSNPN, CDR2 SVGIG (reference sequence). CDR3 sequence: CAWSSGTGGFYGYTF. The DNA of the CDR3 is TGTGCCTGGAGCTCCGGGACAGGGGGCTTCTATGGCTACACCTTC.

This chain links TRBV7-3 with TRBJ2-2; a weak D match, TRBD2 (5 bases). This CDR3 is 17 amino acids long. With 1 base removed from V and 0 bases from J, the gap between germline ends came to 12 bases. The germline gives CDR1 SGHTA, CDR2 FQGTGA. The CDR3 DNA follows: TGTGCCAGCAGCTTAATTTCAACGGGGTCGAACACCGGGGAGCTGTTTTTT. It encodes CASSLISTGSNTGELFF.

CDR3 nucleotide sequence: TGTGCCAGCAGCTTGGCCGGTCCGGGAAACACCATATATTTT. Residues: CASSLAGPGNTIYF. This chain joins TRBV5-6 and TRBJ1-3; D call uncertain. Per the germline V gene, CDR1 is SGHDT and CDR2 is YYEEEE. V lost 0 bases and J lost 4, with 8 bases in between. This CDR3 comprises 14 residues.

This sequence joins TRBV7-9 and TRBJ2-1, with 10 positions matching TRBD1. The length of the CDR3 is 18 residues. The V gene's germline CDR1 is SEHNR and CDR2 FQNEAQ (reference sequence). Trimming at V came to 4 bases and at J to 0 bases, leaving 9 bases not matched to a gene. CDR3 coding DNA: TGTGCCAGCAGCTCCCTGGACAGGGGGAACATCTCCTACAATGAGCAGTTCTTC. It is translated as CASSSLDRGNISYNEQFF.

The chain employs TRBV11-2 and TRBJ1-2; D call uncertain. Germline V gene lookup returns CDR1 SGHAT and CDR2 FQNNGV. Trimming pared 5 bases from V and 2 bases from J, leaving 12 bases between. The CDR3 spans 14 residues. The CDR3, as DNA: TGTGCCAGCAGCCCCCGGGATCAAAACTATGGCTACACCTTC. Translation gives CASSPRDQNYGYTF.

The CDR3 reads CASSPPGQGSREQYF. CDR3 DNA: TGTGCCAGCAGCCCACCGGGACAGGGTTCAAGAGAGCAGTACTTC. The J gene is TRBJ2-7, the V gene TRBV5-4; 9 nucleotides agree with TRBD1. The V gene end was trimmed by 4 bases and the J gene end by 7 bases; junction bases not matched to a gene: 12. The germline V gene encodes CDR1 SGHNT and CDR2 YYREEE (reference sequence). The CDR3 loop spans 15 amino acids.

The CDR3: CASSQGASEAFF. For the CDR3, the DNA is TGTGCCAGCAGTCAGGGGGCCTCTGAAGCTTTCTTT. The chain couples TRBV6-5 to TRBJ1-1; 8 bases map to TRBD1. The CDR3 sequence is 12 residues long. The ends lost 5 bases at V and 6 bases at J; junction bases unmatched: 2. Per germline, CDR1 MNHEY and CDR2 SVGAGI.

CDR3 DNA: TGTGCCAGTCGGACCAGCGGGGAGCAGTATTTT. Residues: CASRTSGEQYF. The chain uses TRBV6-5 and TRBJ2-3, with 7 nucleotides matching TRBD2. CDR1 and CDR2 (germline): MNHEY, SVGAGI. This CDR3 has 11 amino acids. With V trimmed by 9 bases and J by 11 bases, 8 bases remained unmatched.

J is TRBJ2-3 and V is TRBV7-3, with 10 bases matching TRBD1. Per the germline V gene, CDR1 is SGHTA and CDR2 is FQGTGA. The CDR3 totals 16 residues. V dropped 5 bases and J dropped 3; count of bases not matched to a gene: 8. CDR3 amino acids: CASSHRPGQGTDTQYF. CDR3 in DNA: TGTGCCAGCAGCCACCGGCCGGGACAGGGGACAGATACGCAGTATTTT.

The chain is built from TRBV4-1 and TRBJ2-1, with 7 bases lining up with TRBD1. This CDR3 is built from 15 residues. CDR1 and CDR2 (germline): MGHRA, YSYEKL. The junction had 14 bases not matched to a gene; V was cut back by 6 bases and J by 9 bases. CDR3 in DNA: TGCGCCAGCAGTACGGCGGACAGGCCGGCGAGTGAGCAGTTCTTC. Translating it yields CASSTADRPASEQFF.

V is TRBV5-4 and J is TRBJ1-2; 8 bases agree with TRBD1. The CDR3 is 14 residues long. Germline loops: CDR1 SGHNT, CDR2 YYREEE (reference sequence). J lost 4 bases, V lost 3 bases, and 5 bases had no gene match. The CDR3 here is CASSSRDRSYGYTF. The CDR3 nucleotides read TGTGCCAGCAGCTCCAGGGACAGGAGCTATGGCTACACCTTC. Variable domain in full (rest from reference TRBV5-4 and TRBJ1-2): ETGVTQSPTHLIKTRGQQVTLRCSSQSGHNTVSWYQQALGQGPQFIFQYYREEENGRGNFPPRFSGLQFPNYSSELNVNALELDDSALYLCASSSRDRSYGYTFGSGTRLTVV.

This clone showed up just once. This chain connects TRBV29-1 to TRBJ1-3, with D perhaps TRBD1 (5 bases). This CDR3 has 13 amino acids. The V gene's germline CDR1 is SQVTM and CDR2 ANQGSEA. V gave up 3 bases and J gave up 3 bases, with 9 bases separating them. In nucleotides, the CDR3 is TGCAGCGTTGACGGGGGGTTTGGAAACACCATATATTTT. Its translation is CSVDGGFGNTIYF.

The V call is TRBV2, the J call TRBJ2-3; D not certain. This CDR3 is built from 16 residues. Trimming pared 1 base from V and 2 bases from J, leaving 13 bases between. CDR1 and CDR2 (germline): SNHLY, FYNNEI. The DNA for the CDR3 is TGTGCCAGCAGTGAAGGCGGAGTCCTTATCACAGATACGCAGTATTTT. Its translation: CASSEGGVLITDTQYF.

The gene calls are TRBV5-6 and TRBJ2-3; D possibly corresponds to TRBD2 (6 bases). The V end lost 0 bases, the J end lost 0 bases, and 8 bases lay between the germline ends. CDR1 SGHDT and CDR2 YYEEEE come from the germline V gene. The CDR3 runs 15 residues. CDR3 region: CASSLAGTSTDTQYF. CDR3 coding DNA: TGTGCCAGCAGCTTGGCGGGGACTAGCACAGATACGCAGTATTTT.